Below, 6 T cell receptor beta chains from the same sample are listed, as sequenced in a study of T-cell reconstitution after alpha-beta-depleted transplantation in children. During its preparation, the TCRbeta library received unique molecular identifiers. TCRdb itself ran the PCR reads through MiXCR, one entry per CDR3 protein. The sample carries about 540,000 distinct CDR3 sequences, about 18% recorded once. The sequencing here drew on PBMCs from the stem cell graft donor, taken from the stem cell graft. These receptor sequences come from a human donor who donated a stem cell graft to a child with acute lymphoblastic leukemia.

The J gene is TRBJ1-5, the V gene TRBV6-5, with TRBD1 matching over 9 bases. Looked up from germline, CDR1 is MNHEY and CDR2 is SVGAGI. V lost 4 bases to trimming and J lost 6 bases; unmatched junction nucleotides: 7. This CDR3 contains 15 residues. The CDR3 DNA follows: TGTGCCAGCAGTTTGGAAGGGACAGGGAGTCAGCCCCAGCATTTT. It codes for CASSLEGTGSQPQHF.

This clonotype was observed a handful of times. The chain has TRBV7-3 and TRBJ2-7; the D call may be TRBD1 or TRBD2 (5 bases each). The CDR3 runs to 17 residues. The ends were cut back, 2 bases at V and 3 bases at J, with 20 bases in the middle. From germline, CDR1 is SGHTA and CDR2 FQGTGA. The DNA of the CDR3 is TGTGCCAGCAGCTTAGGGTATTTGAGCCCGGGGCACTACGAGCAGTACTTC. Protein sequence: CASSLGYLSPGHYEQYF.

This clonotype was detected a few times. This rearrangement joins TRBV10-3 to TRBJ1-4; D is perhaps TRBD1 (5 bases). This CDR3 has 15 amino acids. Trimming pared 7 bases from V and 0 bases from J, leaving 12 bases between. CDR1 is ENHRY and CDR2 is SYGVKD in the germline V gene. In DNA form, the CDR3 reads TGTGCCATCAAGAGGGGAGATGCAACTAATGAAAAACTGTTTTTT. It is translated as CAIKRGDATNEKLFF.

The chain employs TRBV5-1 and TRBJ2-7; 7 bases map to TRBD1. J lost 2 bases, V lost 4 bases, and 9 bases had no gene match. Per the germline V gene, CDR1 is SGHRS and CDR2 is YFSETQ. The CDR3 extends over 15 amino acids. The CDR3 here is CASSISGTAPYEQYF. CDR3 bases: TGCGCCAGCAGCATCTCCGGGACAGCTCCCTACGAGCAGTACTTC.

This clonotype was counted only a few times. The chain is built from TRBV29-1 and TRBJ2-6; the match to TRBD1 covers 8 bases. The CDR3 covers 15 residues. The germline gives CDR1 SQVTM, CDR2 ANQGSEA. The V segment lost 8 bases and the J segment 4 bases; nucleotides outside the gene matches: 10. This CDR3 reads CSLSGGPAGANVLTF. CDR3 sequence (DNA): TGCAGCCTCTCAGGGGGCCCCGCAGGGGCCAACGTCCTGACTTTC.

The chain is built from TRBV20-1 and TRBJ2-1; perhaps D is TRBD1 or TRBD2 (6 bases each). The CDR3 spans 14 residues. Germline CDR1 DFQATT, CDR2 SNEGSKA (reference sequence). CDR3 sequence (DNA): TGCAGCATTTTCCGGCTAGAGGGGGGCAATGAGCAGTTCTTC. This translates into CSIFRLEGGNEQFF.